These 28 T cell receptor beta chains came from one sample sequenced in a study of blood T cell repertoires in COVID-19 (TCRdb year 2020). Library creation used the immunoSEQ multiplex PCR assay. The table comes from immuneACCESS by way of TCRdb, which keeps in-frame sequences with V and J called. Part of the clones is missing from these tables; in studies checked, under half for an unresolved V gene and the rest for unknown reasons. The sample yields about 160,000 clones; around 80% were counted once. 22% of the sample belongs to the ten largest clones. The material sequenced was peripheral blood. Receptors originate from a woman of 80 years or more with acute or convalescent COVID-19.

The rearrangement links TRBV6-1 to TRBJ2-1; TRBD2 agrees at 9 bases. In germline, CDR1 is MNHNS, CDR2 SASEGT. The CDR3 extends over 15 amino acids. V trimming: 4 bases; J trimming: 5 bases; junction bases outside the gene matches: 6. The CDR3 DNA is TGTGCCAGCAGTGCCCCGGGACTAGCAGACAATGAGCAGTTCTTC. This encodes CASSAPGLADNEQFF.

V and J are TRBV5-1 and TRBJ1-2; TRBD1 matches at 8 bases. The CDR3 loop spans 13 amino acids. With V trimmed by 4 bases and J by 4 bases, 3 bases remained unmatched. Germline V gene data show CDR1 as SGHRS and CDR2 as YFSETQ. The CDR3 bases are TGCGCCAGCAGCCGGGACAGGACCTATGGCTACACCTTC. It yields the protein CASSRDRTYGYTF.

The chain recombines TRBV27 with TRBJ2-1, with a weak D call TRBD2 (6 bases). This CDR3 has 14 residues. CDR1 and CDR2 (germline): MNHEY, SMNVEV (reference sequence). V gave up 3 bases and J gave up 7 bases, with 13 bases separating them. Here the CDR3 DNA reads TGTGCCAGCAGTTTCCGGGAGAGAACAAATGAGCAGTTCTTC. Its protein product is CASSFRERTNEQFF.

This clone is a singleton in its sample. The genes are TRBV5-4 and TRBJ2-1; the D is unclear. The CDR3 runs to 12 residues. V was cut by 4 bases and J by 7 bases, with 9 bases left in between. The germline gives CDR1 SGHNT, CDR2 YYREEE (reference sequence). The CDR3 reads CASSLDGNEQFF. In DNA form, the CDR3 reads TGTGCCAGCAGCCTCGACGGGAATGAGCAGTTCTTC.

The J gene is TRBJ1-2, the V gene TRBV7-8; 7 nucleotides line up with TRBD1. The CDR3 consists of 15 residues. In germline, CDR1 is SGHVS, CDR2 FQNEAQ. Unmatched junction bases numbered 3, after V lost 1 base and J lost 1 base. The CDR3 coding sequence is TGTGCCAGCAGCTTAGAGGGACAGTTTAACTATGGCTACACCTTC. Its protein product is CASSLEGQFNYGYTF.

The rearrangement links TRBV3-1 (or the pseudogene TRBV3-2) to TRBJ2-5, with D possibly matching TRBD2 (6 bases). The CDR3 spans 13 residues. V was cut by 4 bases and J by 2 bases, with 8 bases left in between. Germline V CDR1 and CDR2: LGHDT, YNNKEL (reference sequence). The CDR3 nucleotides are TGTGCCAGCAGCCGGGGGGATCAAGAGACCCAGTACTTC. Encoded protein: CASSRGDQETQYF.

The rearrangement uses TRBV19 and TRBJ1-2, with a possible D match to TRBD1 (5 bases). The V end was cut by 6 bases, the J end by 3 bases, with 11 bases between. The CDR3 spans 13 residues. Germline values: CDR1 LNHDA, CDR2 SQIVND (reference sequence). The CDR3 nucleotides are TGTGCCAGTAGGGAGACAGCCGACTATGGCTACACCTTC. It codes for CASRETADYGYTF.

The chain uses TRBV24-1 and TRBJ2-2; 12 bases fit TRBD2. Germline CDR1 KGHDR, CDR2 SFDVKD. The V gene end was trimmed by 4 bases and the J gene end by 0 bases; junction bases not matched to a gene: 11. The CDR3 loop spans 20 amino acids. The CDR3 sequence: CATSDPGLAGKKTNTGELFF. DNA for the CDR3: TGTGCCACCAGTGACCCTGGACTAGCGGGGAAGAAGACGAACACCGGGGAGCTGTTTTTT.

The J gene is TRBJ2-1, the V gene TRBV11-2; D might be TRBD2 (5 bases). The CDR3 contains 15 residues. The V gene lost 5 bases and the J gene lost 3 bases, with 14 bases spanning the gap. The germline gives CDR1 SGHAT, CDR2 FQNNGV. CDR3 protein: CASSPPGVRYNEQFF. For the CDR3, the DNA is TGTGCCAGCAGCCCGCCCGGGGTCCGCTACAATGAGCAGTTCTTC.

The chain employs TRBV30 and TRBJ2-3; a weak D match, TRBD2 (6 bases). Germline V gene data show CDR1 as GTSNPN and CDR2 as SVGIG (reference sequence). The CDR3 is 13 amino acids. V was trimmed by 5 bases and J by 1 base, leaving 10 bases between them. For the CDR3, the DNA is TGTGCCTGGGGCCCTAGCGGCACAGATACGCAGTATTTT. Its translation is CAWGPSGTDTQYF. The whole variable domain, filled in from reference TRBV30 and TRBJ2-3, reads SQTIHQWPATLVQPVGSPLSLECTVEGTSNPNLYWYRQAAGRGLQLLFYSVGIGQISSEVPQNLSASRPQDRQFILSSKKLLLSDSGFYLCAWGPSGTDTQYFGPGTRLTVL.

This rearrangement joins TRBV25-1 to TRBJ1-2; D is unresolved. V gave up 3 bases and J gave up 2 bases, with 4 bases separating them. CDR3 length: 12 amino acids. Germline V CDR1 and CDR2: MGHDK, SYGVNS. The CDR3 here is CASSDQNYGYTF. Written as DNA, the CDR3 is TGTGCCAGCAGTGACCAGAACTATGGCTACACCTTC.

The chain joins TRBV19 to TRBJ1-2; D is undetermined. CDR3 length: 15 residues. Looked up from germline, CDR1 is LNHDA and CDR2 is SQIVND (reference sequence). V lost 1 base and J lost 4, with 13 bases in between. The DNA for the CDR3 is TGTGCCAGTAGTATAGGTCCGGGGAGCGGCTATGGCTACACCTTC. It codes for CASSIGPGSGYGYTF. Full variable domain (remainder filled in from reference TRBV19 and TRBJ1-2): DGGITQSPKYLFRKEGQNVTLSCEQNLNHDAMYWYRQDPGQGLRLIYYSQIVNDFQKGDIAEGYSVSREKKESFPLTVTSAQKNPTAFYLCASSIGPGSGYGYTFGSGTRLTVV.

The chain uses TRBV7-6 and TRBJ1-4, with 7 bases identical to TRBD1. Trimming took 5 bases from V and 4 from J; bases not matched to a gene: 4. The CDR3 length is 14 residues. Germline values: CDR1 SGHVS, CDR2 FNYEAQ. This chain's CDR3 is CASSPTGFNEKLFF. CDR3 sequence (DNA): TGTGCCAGCAGCCCGACAGGGTTTAATGAAAAACTGTTTTTT.

The chain joins TRBV5-1 to TRBJ1-5; D gene ambiguous. V was trimmed by 1 base and J by 0 bases, leaving 11 bases between them. This CDR3 spans 16 amino acids. Looked up from germline, CDR1 is SGHRS and CDR2 is YFSETQ. This CDR3 reads CASSLYGGDSNQPQHF. CDR3 in DNA: TGCGCCAGCAGCTTGTATGGCGGGGATAGCAATCAGCCCCAGCATTTT.

CDR3 bases: TGCAGCGTTGAAGACAGGGGGCTTGGGGCCAACGTCCTGACTTTC. It codes for CSVEDRGLGANVLTF. The chain has TRBV29-1 and TRBJ2-6; 8 nucleotides align to TRBD1. Germline V CDR1 and CDR2: SQVTM, ANQGSEA. The CDR3 totals 15 residues. The ends lost 0 bases at V and 3 bases at J; junction bases unmatched: 1.

The chain is built from TRBV18 and TRBJ2-1; TRBD2 aligns across 13 bases. The CDR3 has 15 amino acids. V dropped 5 bases and J dropped 7; count of bases not matched to a gene: 5. CDR1 KGHSH and CDR2 LQKENI come from the germline V gene. The CDR3: CASSSGTSGKNEQFF. The CDR3 DNA is TGTGCCAGCTCATCCGGGACTAGCGGGAAAAATGAGCAGTTCTTC.

This chain uses TRBV18 with TRBJ1-2; D perhaps matches TRBD1 (5 bases). V gave up 2 bases and J gave up 8 bases, with 9 bases separating them. The V gene's germline CDR1 is KGHSH and CDR2 LQKENI. The CDR3 totals 12 residues. The CDR3 nucleotides read TGTGCCAGCTCACCATCAGGGTACGGCTACACCTTC. Amino acids: CASSPSGYGYTF.

This rearrangement joins TRBV30 to TRBJ2-5; D unresolved. This CDR3 is built from 13 residues. V was trimmed by 0 bases and J by 5 bases, leaving 10 bases between them. Per the germline V gene, CDR1 is GTSNPN and CDR2 is SVGIG (reference sequence). DNA for the CDR3: TGTGCCTGGAGTGTAAACTTTTTGGAGACCCAGTACTTC. Protein product: CAWSVNFLETQYF.

V and J are TRBV9 and TRBJ1-4; D is unclear. CDR3 size: 17 residues. In germline, CDR1 is SGDLS, CDR2 YYNGEE. V was shortened by 1 base and J by 5 bases, with 18 bases between the two germline ends. The CDR3 loop is CASSVSGRQAGNEKLFF. CDR3 coding DNA: TGTGCCAGCAGCGTAAGTGGGAGGCAGGCTGGGAATGAAAAACTGTTTTTT.

This clone was seen only once. The CDR3 region is CASRSDTFYEQYF. In DNA, the CDR3 is TGTGCCAGCAGGTCGGACACCTTCTACGAGCAGTACTTC. The chain couples TRBV27 to TRBJ2-7; D is perhaps TRBD1 (5 bases). Germline V gives CDR1 MNHEY, CDR2 SMNVEV (reference sequence). Trimming stripped 6 bases from V and 3 bases from J, with 12 bases between. This CDR3 has 13 residues.

Comment on this clone: The sample has other DNA sequences that encode this CDR3 too. This sequence joins TRBV7-9 and TRBJ1-1; maybe TRBD1 (6 bases). V lost 2 bases and J lost 8, with 12 bases in between. Per the germline V gene, CDR1 is SEHNR and CDR2 is FQNEAQ (reference sequence). The CDR3 is 13 amino acids. CDR3 nucleotides: TGTGCCAGCAGCTTAATGGGGGCTGCCGAAGCTTTCTTT. This codes for CASSLMGAAEAFF.

J is TRBJ2-7 and V is TRBV15, with D possibly being TRBD1 (6 bases). Germline V gene sequence: CDR1 LNHNV, CDR2 YYDKDF (reference sequence). The V and J ends lost 9 bases and 2 bases respectively, with 17 bases between them. The CDR3 consists of 14 residues. CDR3 region: CATGRMGTTYEQYF. CDR3 nucleotides: TGTGCCACAGGACGAATGGGGACAACCTACGAGCAGTACTTC.

This clone occurred a few times. The chain is built from TRBV2 and TRBJ1-5, with D hard to call. The CDR3 sequence is 13 residues long. Between the trimmed V and J ends, which lost 3 bases and 4 bases, there was a span of 7 bases. Germline lookup yields CDR1 SNHLY and CDR2 FYNNEI. DNA for the CDR3: TGTGCCAGCAGTGACGAGGTTAATCAGCCCCAGCATTTT. This codes for CASSDEVNQPQHF.

The CDR3: CASSSPGGAGGYTF. The CDR3, as DNA: TGTGCCAGCAGTTCCCCAGGGGGCGCGGGTGGCTACACCTTC. The chain employs TRBV28 and TRBJ1-2; 8 nucleotides line up with TRBD1. This CDR3 has 14 amino acids. With V trimmed by 4 bases and J by 7 bases, 8 bases remained unmatched. Germline V gene data show CDR1 as MDHEN and CDR2 as SYDVKM.

The chain links TRBV19 to TRBJ2-7; TRBD1 is a possible D gene (5 bases). This CDR3 region has 14 residues. Germline V gene data show CDR1 as LNHDA and CDR2 as SQIVND (reference sequence). Trimming shortened V by 3 bases and J by 2 bases, and 11 bases separated the two germline ends. CDR3 amino acids: CASSIQGFPYEQYF. DNA for the CDR3: TGTGCCAGTAGTATTCAGGGCTTTCCCTACGAGCAGTACTTC.

The V gene is TRBV10-3, the J gene TRBJ2-3, with 12 bases identical to TRBD1. CDR1 and CDR2 from the germline V gene are ENHRY and SYGVKD. V shed 7 bases and J 4 bases; nucleotides not matched to a gene: 15. The CDR3 runs 18 residues. The CDR3 spells CAIKATGTGGRGADTQYF. The CDR3 DNA sequence: TGTGCCATCAAGGCCACCGGGACAGGGGGCCGAGGTGCAGATACGCAGTATTTT.

The count of this clone is one. The chain carries TRBV27 and TRBJ2-5, with D uncertain. CDR3 length: 14 residues. Trimming stripped 3 bases from V and 2 bases from J, with 10 bases between. CDR1 and CDR2 (germline): MNHEY, SMNVEV (reference sequence). CDR3 DNA: TGTGCCAGCAGTTTTAACGGCGGACAAGAGACCCAGTACTTC. As protein: CASSFNGGQETQYF.

This clone has only a few counts. J is TRBJ2-1 and V is TRBV4-1; 12 nucleotides line up with TRBD2. Germline CDR1 is MGHRA and CDR2 is YSYEKL. This CDR3 region has 18 residues. V shed 0 bases, J shed 8 bases, and the junction held 11 bases outside the gene matches. CDR3: CASSQEFPGLAGGDEQFF. CDR3 in DNA: TGCGCCAGCAGCCAAGAATTTCCGGGCCTAGCGGGAGGGGATGAGCAGTTCTTC.